The sequence of this T cell receptor beta chain was determined in a study of cytomegalovirus exposure and HLA in healthy donors. With regard to this clone: Its specificity is unknown.

Study-wide results and caveats: A classifier reportedly called cytomegalovirus status with high sensitivity and specificity. The authors listed about 170 TCR beta chains as cytomegalovirus-associated.

The V gene's germline CDR1 is LNHDA and CDR2 SQIVND (reference sequence). Trimming cost V 1 base and J 7 bases, with 5 bases left between them. The CDR3 spans 12 residues. The protocol was immunoSEQ multiplex PCR, while the TCRdb copy is restricted to in-frame clones and leaves out a portion. The table includes around 160,000 clones, around 89% detected once. Sequencing was performed on PBMCs. V usage is TRBV19 and J usage is TRBJ1-5, with D possibly TRBD1 on 5 matching bases. This TCR derives from a man between 18 and 35 years old in good health and CMV-seronegative. This CDR3 reads CASSIGGQPQHF. For the CDR3, the DNA is TGTGCCAGTAGTATAGGGGGCCAGCCCCAGCATTTT.